This T cell receptor beta chain is drawn from a study of cytomegalovirus exposure and HLA in healthy donors. Every donor was a healthy person donating bone marrow. 13 Jbeta primers and 60 Vbeta primers were used for the PCR. Libraries were prepared by immunoSEQ multiplex PCR; TCRdb keeps only in-frame clonotypes and omits some of them. The sample lists 130,000 to 150,000 clones; around 65% were seen once. The study's findings and limits: Specificity of three CMV-associated chains for CMV antigens was verified in vitro.

The germline V and J ends were trimmed by 5 bases and 7 bases, with 12 bases remaining between them. CDR1 and CDR2 (germline): SGHTA, FQGNSA. The length of the CDR3 is 13 residues. A note on this clone: The antigen remains undetermined.

Sequenced material: PBMCs. This sequence joins TRBV7-2 and TRBJ1-5; no clear D. This clonotype was obtained from a young woman in good health and CMV-seropositive. This chain's CDR3 is CASSLGRWQPQHF. The CDR3 nucleotides are TGTGCCAGCAGCCTCGGGAGGTGGCAGCCCCAGCATTTT.